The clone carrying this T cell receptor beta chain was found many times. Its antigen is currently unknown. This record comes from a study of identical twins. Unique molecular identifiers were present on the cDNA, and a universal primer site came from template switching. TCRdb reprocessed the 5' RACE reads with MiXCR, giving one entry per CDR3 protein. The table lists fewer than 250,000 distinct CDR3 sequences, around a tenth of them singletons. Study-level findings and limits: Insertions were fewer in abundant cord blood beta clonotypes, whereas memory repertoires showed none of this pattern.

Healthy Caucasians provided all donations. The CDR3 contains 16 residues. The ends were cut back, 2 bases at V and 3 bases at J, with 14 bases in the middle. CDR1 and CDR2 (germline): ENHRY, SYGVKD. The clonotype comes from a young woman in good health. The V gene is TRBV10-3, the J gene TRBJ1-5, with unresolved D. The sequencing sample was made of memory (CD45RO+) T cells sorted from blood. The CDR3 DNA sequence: TGTGCCATCAGTGAGGACCCAAAGGGTCCCAATCAGCCCCAGCATTTT. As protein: CAISEDPKGPNQPQHF.